A selection of T cell receptor beta chains follows, all from one sample in a study of T cell repertoires in cytomegalovirus infection. One entry per CDR3 protein, called by TCRdb with MiXCR from the reads. Of about 740,000 distinct CDR3 sequences listed, approximately 40% are singletons. Sequencing input: PBMCs. Every receptor here comes from a human donor in good health (CMV status not recorded). Some clones in this sample may be carry-over from other donors' samples. Both conserved end residues are trimmed from each CDR3.

V gene	J gene	CDR3 length	CDR3 protein
TRBV12-3/TRBV12-4	TRBJ1-1	12	ASNTQGGYTEAF
TRBV10-3	TRBJ2-1	10	AISTGENEQF
TRBV27	TRBJ2-7	8	ASSLGEQY
TRBV7-6	TRBJ2-3	14	ASSLVGVGATDTQY
TRBV20-1	TRBJ2-5	13	SARDTGGRIETKY
TRBV7-2	TRBJ2-5	11	ASSFWGRETQY
TRBV28	TRBJ1-4	16	ASSSPSKGGTDNEKLF
TRBV19	TRBJ2-7	13	ASSRPGQGAYEQY
TRBV27	TRBJ1-2	12	ASSLREGSYGYT
TRBV9	TRBJ2-6	13	ASSVAGIGANVLT
TRBV6-8	TRBJ1-2	12	ASGPSAGGYGYT
TRBV12-3/TRBV12-4	TRBJ2-7	12	ASSLGDRFHEQY
TRBV28	TRBJ2-1	11	ASISGNYNEQF
TRBV27	TRBJ2-7	11	ASKAGWNYEQY
TRBV4-2	TRBJ1-2	9	ASRQNYGYT
TRBV29-1	TRBJ1-1	12	SVGGGGAATEAF
TRBV6-6	TRBJ1-5	13	ASSRSGQVNQPQH
TRBV7-8	TRBJ2-3	14	ASSLEDRGLRDTQY
TRBV20-1	TRBJ2-5	15	SATRQELAGPEETQY
TRBV29-1	TRBJ2-3	10	SVESGTDTQY
TRBV6-4	TRBJ2-7	14	ASSGGLQGSSYEQY
TRBV19	TRBJ1-2	16	ASSIKRGTGTQFGGYT
TRBV7-3	TRBJ2-3	15	ASSLSPSGLSTDTQY
TRBV28	TRBJ1-3	15	ASRSPTSGVTGNTIY
TRBV28	TRBJ1-5	16	ASSFPARQLRCNHPQH
TRBV27	TRBJ1-4	11	ASSNRGLEKLF
TRBV7-9	TRBJ1-3	13	ASSGPGTSGNTIY
TRBV11-2	TRBJ1-1	12	ASSLVADPNAAF
TRBV11-2	TRBJ1-6	12	ASRSGTGGSPLH
TRBV4-1	TRBJ1-1	14	ASSHLIIRDDTEAF
TRBV15	TRBJ2-4	13	ATSRDILGTDIQY
TRBV2	TRBJ1-6	13	ASSEARTGGSPLH
TRBV7-3	TRBJ2-7	13	ASSLEGGGFDEQY
TRBV6-8	TRBJ1-2	12	ASSYGDSDYGYT
TRBV14	TRBJ1-1	11	ASSQLMNTEAF
TRBV14	TRBJ1-1	17	ASSQGGNREGSGNTEAF
TRBV19	TRBJ1-4	12	ASSDLRGNEKLF
TRBV7-8	TRBJ2-2	13	ASSRGHVNTGELF
TRBV10-3	TRBJ1-3	12	AIRVLDRRNTIY
TRBV28	TRBJ1-2	13	ASRPPGSVVDGYT
TRBV11-1	TRBJ2-1	13	ASSFRELGYNEQF
TRBV4-1	TRBJ1-5	13	ASSQDAGPNQPQH